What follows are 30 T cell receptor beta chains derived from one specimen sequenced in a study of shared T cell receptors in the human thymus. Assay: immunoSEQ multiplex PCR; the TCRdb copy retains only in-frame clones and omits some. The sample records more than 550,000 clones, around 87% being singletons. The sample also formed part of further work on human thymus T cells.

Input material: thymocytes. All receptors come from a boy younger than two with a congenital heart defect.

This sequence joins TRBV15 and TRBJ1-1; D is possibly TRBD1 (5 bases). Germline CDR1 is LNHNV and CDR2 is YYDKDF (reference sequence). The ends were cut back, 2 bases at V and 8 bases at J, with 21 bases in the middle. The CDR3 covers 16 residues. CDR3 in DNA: TGTGCCACCAGCAGATCCCTGGGGGGGAGAGGTCGCGAAGCTTTCTTT. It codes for CATSRSLGGRGREAFF.

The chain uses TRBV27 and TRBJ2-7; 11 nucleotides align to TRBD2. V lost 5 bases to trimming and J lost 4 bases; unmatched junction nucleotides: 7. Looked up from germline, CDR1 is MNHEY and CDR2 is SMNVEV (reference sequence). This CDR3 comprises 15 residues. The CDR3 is CASSPIAGGRYEQYF. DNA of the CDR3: TGTGCCAGCAGTCCGATAGCGGGAGGGCGGTACGAGCAGTACTTC.

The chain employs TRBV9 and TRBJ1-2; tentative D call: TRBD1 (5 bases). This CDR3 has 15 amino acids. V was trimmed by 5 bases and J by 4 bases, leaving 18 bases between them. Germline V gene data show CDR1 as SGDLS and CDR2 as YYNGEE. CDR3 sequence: CASSLDSDPVYGYTF. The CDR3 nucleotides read TGTGCCAGCAGTTTAGACAGCGACCCTGTCTATGGCTACACCTTC. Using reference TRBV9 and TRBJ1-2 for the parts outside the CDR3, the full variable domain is DSGVTQTPKHLITATGQRVTLRCSPRSGDLSVYWYQQSLDQGLQFLIQYYNGEERAKGNILERFSAQQFPDLHSELNLSSLELGDSALYFCASSLDSDPVYGYTFGSGTRLTVV.

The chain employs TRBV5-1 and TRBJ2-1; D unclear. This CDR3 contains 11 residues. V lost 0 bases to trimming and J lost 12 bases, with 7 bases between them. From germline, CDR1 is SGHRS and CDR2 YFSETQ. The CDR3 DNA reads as TGCGCCAGCAGCTTGGTTGGGCCGCAGTTCTTC. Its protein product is CASSLVGPQFF.

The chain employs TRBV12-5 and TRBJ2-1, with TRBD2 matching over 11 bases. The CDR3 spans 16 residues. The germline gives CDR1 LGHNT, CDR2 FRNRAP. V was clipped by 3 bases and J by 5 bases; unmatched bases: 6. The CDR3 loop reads CASGLRLAGGHNEQFF. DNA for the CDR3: TGTGCTAGTGGTTTACGGCTAGCGGGGGGTCACAATGAGCAGTTCTTC.

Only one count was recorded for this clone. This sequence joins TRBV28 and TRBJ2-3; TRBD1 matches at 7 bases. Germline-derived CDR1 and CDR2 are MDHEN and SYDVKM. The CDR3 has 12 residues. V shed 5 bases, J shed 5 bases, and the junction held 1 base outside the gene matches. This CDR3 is CASSPGGDTQYF. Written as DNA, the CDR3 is TGTGCCAGCAGTCCAGGGGGAGATACGCAGTATTTT.

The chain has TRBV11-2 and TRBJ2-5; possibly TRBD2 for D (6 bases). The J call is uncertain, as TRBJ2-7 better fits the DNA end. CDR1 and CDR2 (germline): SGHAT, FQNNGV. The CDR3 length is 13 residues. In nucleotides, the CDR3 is TGTGCCAGCAATCCGGGGACTTCCTACGAGCAGTACTTC. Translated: CASNPGTSYEQYF.

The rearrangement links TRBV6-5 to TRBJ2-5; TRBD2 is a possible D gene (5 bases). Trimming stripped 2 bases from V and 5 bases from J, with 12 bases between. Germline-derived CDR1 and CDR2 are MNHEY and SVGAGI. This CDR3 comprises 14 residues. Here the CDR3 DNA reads TGTGCCAGCAGTTACGAGGGCCCCCGGGAGACCCAGTACTTC. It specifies CASSYEGPRETQYF.

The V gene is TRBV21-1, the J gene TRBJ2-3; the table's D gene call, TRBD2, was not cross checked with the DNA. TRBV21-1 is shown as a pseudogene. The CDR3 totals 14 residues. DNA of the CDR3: TGTGCCAGCAGAATAGCGGGGAGGTCAGATACGCAGTATTTT. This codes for CASRIAGRSDTQYF.

Written as DNA, the CDR3 is TGTGCCAGTAGTACCGCGGGCAGATTGAACACTGAAGCTTTCTTT. Translation: CASSTAGRLNTEAFF. The chain is built from TRBV19 and TRBJ1-1; D not resolved. Per the germline V gene, CDR1 is LNHDA and CDR2 is SQIVND (reference sequence). This CDR3 region has 15 residues. Trimming shortened V by 4 bases and J by 0 bases, and 12 bases separated the two germline ends.

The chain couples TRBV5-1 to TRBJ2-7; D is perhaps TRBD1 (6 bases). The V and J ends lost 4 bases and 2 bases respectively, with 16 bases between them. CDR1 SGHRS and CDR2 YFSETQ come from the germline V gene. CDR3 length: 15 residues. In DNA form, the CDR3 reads TGCGCCAGCAGCCCCGGGACACCGAGGCCCTACGAGCAGTACTTC. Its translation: CASSPGTPRPYEQYF.

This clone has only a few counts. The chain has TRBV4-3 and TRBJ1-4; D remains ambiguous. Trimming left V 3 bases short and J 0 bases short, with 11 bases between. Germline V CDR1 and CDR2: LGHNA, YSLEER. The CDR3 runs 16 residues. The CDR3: CASSQPNSSTNEKLFF. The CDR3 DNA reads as TGCGCCAGCAGCCAGCCTAACAGCTCAACTAATGAAAAACTGTTTTTT.

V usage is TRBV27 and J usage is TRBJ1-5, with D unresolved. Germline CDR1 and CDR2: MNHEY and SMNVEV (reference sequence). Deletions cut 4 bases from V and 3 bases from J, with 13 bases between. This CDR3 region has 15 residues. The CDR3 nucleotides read TGTGCCAGCAGTTCGGTCGGGGAAAACAATCAGCCCCAGCATTTT. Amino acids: CASSSVGENNQPQHF.

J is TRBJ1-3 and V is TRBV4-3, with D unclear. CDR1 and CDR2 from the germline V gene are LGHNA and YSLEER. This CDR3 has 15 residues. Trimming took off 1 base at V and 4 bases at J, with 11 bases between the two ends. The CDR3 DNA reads TGCGCCAGCAGCCAAGCGTCTCCGGGGGGAAACACCATATATTTT. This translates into CASSQASPGGNTIYF.

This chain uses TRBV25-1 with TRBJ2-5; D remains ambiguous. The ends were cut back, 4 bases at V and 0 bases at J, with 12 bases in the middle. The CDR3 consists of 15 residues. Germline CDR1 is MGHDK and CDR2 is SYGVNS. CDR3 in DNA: TGTGCCAGCAGTGTATTCCCCGCGTACCAAGAGACCCAGTACTTC. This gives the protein CASSVFPAYQETQYF.

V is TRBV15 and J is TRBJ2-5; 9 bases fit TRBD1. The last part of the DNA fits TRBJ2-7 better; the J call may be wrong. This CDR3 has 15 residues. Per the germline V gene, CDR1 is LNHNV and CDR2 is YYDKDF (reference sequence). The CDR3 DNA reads TGTGCCACCAGCAGCCGGGACAGGGTGATGCACGAGCAGTACTTC. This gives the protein CATSSRDRVMHEQYF.

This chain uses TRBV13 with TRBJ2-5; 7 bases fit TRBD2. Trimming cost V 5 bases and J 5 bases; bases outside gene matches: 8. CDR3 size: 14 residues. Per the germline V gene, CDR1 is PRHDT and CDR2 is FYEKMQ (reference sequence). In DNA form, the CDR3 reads TGTGCCAGCAGCCCTAGCGGAGAGCGGGAGACCCAGTACTTC. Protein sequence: CASSPSGERETQYF.

The CDR3 loop is CASSVIRQGANEQFF. Here the CDR3 DNA reads TGTGCCAGCAGTGTCATTCGGCAGGGGGCTAATGAGCAGTTCTTC. The chain carries TRBV25-1 and TRBJ2-1; 8 positions agree with TRBD1. V gave up 4 bases and J gave up 7 bases; unmatched junction bases: 9. CDR3 length equals 15 residues. Germline-derived CDR1 and CDR2 are MGHDK and SYGVNS. Supplemented by reference TRBV25-1 and TRBJ2-1, the full variable domain reads EADIYQTPRYLVIGTGKKITLECSQTMGHDKMYWYQQDPGMELHLIHYSYGVNSTEKGDLSSESTVSRIRTEHFPLTLESARPSHTSQYLCASSVIRQGANEQFFGPGTRLTVL.

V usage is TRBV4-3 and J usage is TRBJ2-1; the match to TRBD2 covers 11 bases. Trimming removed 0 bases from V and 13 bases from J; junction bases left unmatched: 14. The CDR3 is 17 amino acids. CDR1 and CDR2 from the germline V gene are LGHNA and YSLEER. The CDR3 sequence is CASSQDVGTSGAAIQFF. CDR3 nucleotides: TGCGCCAGCAGCCAAGATGTAGGGACTAGCGGCGCGGCAATCCAGTTCTTC.

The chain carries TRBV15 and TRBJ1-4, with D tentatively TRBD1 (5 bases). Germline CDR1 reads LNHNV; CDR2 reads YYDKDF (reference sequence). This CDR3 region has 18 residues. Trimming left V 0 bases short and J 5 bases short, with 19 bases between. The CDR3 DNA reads TGTGCCACCAGCAGAGATTTTGACAGACCAACACCCAATGAAAAACTGTTTTTT. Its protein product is CATSRDFDRPTPNEKLFF.

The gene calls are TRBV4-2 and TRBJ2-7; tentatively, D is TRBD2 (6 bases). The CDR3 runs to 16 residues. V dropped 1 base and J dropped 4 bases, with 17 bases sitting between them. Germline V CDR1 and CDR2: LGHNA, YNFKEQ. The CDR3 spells CASSQVPGAPPYEQYF. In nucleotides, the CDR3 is TGTGCCAGCAGCCAAGTGCCGGGAGCACCTCCTTACGAGCAGTACTTC.

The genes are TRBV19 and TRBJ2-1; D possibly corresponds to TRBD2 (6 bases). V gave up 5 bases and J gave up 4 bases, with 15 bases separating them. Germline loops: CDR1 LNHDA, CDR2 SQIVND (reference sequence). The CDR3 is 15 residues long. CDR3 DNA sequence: TGTGCCAGTAGTCCCTTGTCGGCGGGGTACAATGAGCAGTTCTTC. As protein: CASSPLSAGYNEQFF.

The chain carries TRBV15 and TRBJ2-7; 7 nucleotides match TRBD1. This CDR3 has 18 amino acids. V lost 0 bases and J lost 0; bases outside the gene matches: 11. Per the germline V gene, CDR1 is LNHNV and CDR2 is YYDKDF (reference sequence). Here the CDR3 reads CATSRDMAGGSHSYEQYF. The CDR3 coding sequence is TGTGCCACCAGCAGAGATATGGCAGGGGGATCCCACTCCTACGAGCAGTACTTC.

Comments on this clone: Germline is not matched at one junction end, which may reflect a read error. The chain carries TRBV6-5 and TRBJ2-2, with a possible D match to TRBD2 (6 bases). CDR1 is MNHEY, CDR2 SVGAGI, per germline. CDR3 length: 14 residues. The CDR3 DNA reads TGTGCCAGCAGTTTAGCGGCGAACCCCGGGGAGCTGTTTTTT. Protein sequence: CASSLAANPGELFF.

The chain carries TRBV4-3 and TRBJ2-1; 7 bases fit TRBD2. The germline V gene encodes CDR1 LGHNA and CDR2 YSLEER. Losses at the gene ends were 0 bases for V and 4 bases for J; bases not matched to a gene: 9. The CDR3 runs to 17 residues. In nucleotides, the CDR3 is TGCGCCAGCAGCCAAGAAGGAGCGGGACGGTTTTACAATGAGCAGTTCTTC. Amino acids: CASSQEGAGRFYNEQFF.

The CDR3 nucleotides read TGTGCCAGCAGCACTTCCAAGGACAGGGCCTACGAGCAGTACTTC. Protein product: CASSTSKDRAYEQYF. The rearrangement joins TRBV14 to TRBJ2-7, with TRBD1 matching 8 bases. Trimming cost V 5 bases and J 2 bases; bases outside gene matches: 8. The CDR3 consists of 15 residues. The V gene's germline CDR1 is SGHDN and CDR2 FVKESK.

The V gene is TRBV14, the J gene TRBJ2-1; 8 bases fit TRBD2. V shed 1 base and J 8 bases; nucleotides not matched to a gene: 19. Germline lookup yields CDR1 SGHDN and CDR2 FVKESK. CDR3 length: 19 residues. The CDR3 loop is CASSQVGVGRAPTLDEQFF. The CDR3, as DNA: TGTGCCAGCAGCCAAGTTGGGGTCGGGAGGGCCCCTACGTTAGATGAGCAGTTCTTC.

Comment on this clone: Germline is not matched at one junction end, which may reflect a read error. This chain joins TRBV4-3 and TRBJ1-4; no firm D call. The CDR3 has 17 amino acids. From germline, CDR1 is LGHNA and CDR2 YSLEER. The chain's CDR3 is CDSSQDHTDRAGEKLFF. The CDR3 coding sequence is TGCGACAGCAGCCAAGATCATACGGACCGGGCGGGTGAAAAACTGTTTTTT.

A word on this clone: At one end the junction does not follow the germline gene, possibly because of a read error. Here the CDR3 DNA reads TGTGCCAGCAGTAACTCGGGACTGGCGGGCGGCGAGCAGTACTTC. Amino acid sequence: CASSNSGLAGGEQYF. V usage is TRBV6-5 and J usage is TRBJ2-7; D is possibly TRBD2 (6 bases). The CDR3 runs to 15 residues. Per germline, CDR1 MNHEY and CDR2 SVGAGI.

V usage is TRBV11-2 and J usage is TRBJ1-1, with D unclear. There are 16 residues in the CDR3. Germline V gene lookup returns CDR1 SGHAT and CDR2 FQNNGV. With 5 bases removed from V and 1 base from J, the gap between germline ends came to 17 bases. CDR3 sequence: CASSPPPRLKNTEAFF. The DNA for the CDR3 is TGTGCCAGCAGCCCACCTCCGAGACTTAAGAACACTGAAGCTTTCTTT.